This T cell receptor (beta chain) comes out of a study of blood T cell repertoires in COVID-19. This table comes from immunoSEQ multiplex PCR, and its TCRdb copy is limited to in-frame clones, with some not included. The sample yields about 430,000 clones, more than 70% seen once. Germline CDR1 reads ENHRY; CDR2 reads SYGVKD. The CDR3 extends over 14 amino acids. V lost 3 bases, J lost 6 bases, and 5 bases stayed unmatched. The V and J genes are TRBV10-3 and TRBJ2-7; 10 bases line up with TRBD1. Material for sequencing was PBMCs or T cells enriched from blood (not recorded which). This receptor was identified in a woman aged 18-29 years who had been exposed to COVID-19. The DNA for the CDR3 is TGTGCCATCAGTGACCGGGACAGGGGTTCCGAGCAGTACTTC. This sequence encodes CAISDRDRGSEQYF.